Listed here are 29 T cell receptor beta chains from one sample, sequenced in a study of T cell responses to AZD1222 COVID-19 vaccine. Libraries were prepared by immunoSEQ multiplex PCR; TCRdb keeps only in-frame clonotypes and omits some of them. The table includes over 150,000 clones, roughly nine tenths detected once. The sample was peripheral blood, taken on day 0 of MenACWY control vaccination. These TCRs come from an adult in good health.

V gene TRBV12-5 combines with J gene TRBJ2-6; D might be TRBD2 (6 bases). CDR1 is LGHNT, CDR2 FRNRAP, per germline. The CDR3 totals 20 residues. V shed 1 base and J shed 1 base, with 20 bases lying between them. CDR3 in amino acids: CASGLGVGSGVPSGANVLTF. DNA for the CDR3: TGTGCTAGTGGTTTGGGCGTCGGGAGCGGAGTACCTTCTGGGGCCAACGTCCTGACTTTC.

In DNA form, the CDR3 reads TGTGCCAGCAGCCCATATGGACAGGGAACTTATTCACCCCTCCACTTT. As protein: CASSPYGQGTYSPLHF. The chain links TRBV7-9 to TRBJ1-6, with 8 positions matching TRBD1. CDR1 and CDR2 from the germline V gene are SEHNR and FQNEAQ (reference sequence). This CDR3 spans 16 amino acids. J was trimmed by 8 bases and V by 5 bases; bases with no gene match: 11.

CDR3 protein: CATSPGIDRERAYEQYF. CDR3 sequence (DNA): TGTGCCACCAGCCCGGGGATTGACAGGGAGAGAGCCTACGAGCAGTACTTC. The rearrangement uses TRBV24-1 and TRBJ2-7, with 7 bases aligning to TRBD1. CDR1 is KGHDR, CDR2 SFDVKD, per germline. This CDR3 has 17 residues. The junction had 16 bases not matched to a gene; V was cut back by 7 bases and J by 2 bases.

The chain couples TRBV11-2 to TRBJ1-1; 7 bases are shared with TRBD1. Germline V gene lookup returns CDR1 SGHAT and CDR2 FQNNGV. The ends lost 4 bases at V and 1 base at J; junction bases unmatched: 6. This CDR3 is 15 amino acids long. The CDR3 spells CASSSFRGKNTEAFF. Here the CDR3 DNA reads TGTGCCAGCAGCTCCTTCAGGGGGAAGAACACTGAAGCTTTCTTT. The full variable domain, rest sourced from reference TRBV11-2 and TRBJ1-1, is EAGVAQSPRYKIIEKRQSVAFWCNPISGHATLYWYQQILGQGPKLLIQFQNNGVVDDSQLPKDRFSAERLKGVDSTLKIQPAKLEDSAVYLCASSSFRGKNTEAFFGQGTRLTVV.

The chain joins TRBV11-2 to TRBJ2-1; D gene uncertain. Looked up from germline, CDR1 is SGHAT and CDR2 is FQNNGV. V gave up 5 bases and J gave up 7 bases, with 12 bases separating them. This CDR3 is 13 amino acids long. Written as DNA, the CDR3 is TGTGCCAGCAGCACGAGTCTTCTAAATGAGCAGTTCTTC. Translation: CASSTSLLNEQFF.

This chain joins TRBV12-5 and TRBJ1-1; D possibly corresponds to TRBD1 (6 bases). The V end lost 3 bases, the J end lost 5 bases, and 13 bases lay between the germline ends. The germline gives CDR1 LGHNT, CDR2 FRNRAP. CDR3 length: 14 amino acids. The CDR3 coding sequence is TGTGCTAGTGGTTTTGGGGGGCGATGGACTGAAGCTTTCTTT. Translating it yields CASGFGGRWTEAFF. The full variable domain, its missing parts supplied by reference TRBV12-5 and TRBJ1-1, is DARVTQTPRHKVTEMGQEVTMRCQPILGHNTVFWYRQTMMQGLELLAYFRNRAPLDDSGMPKDRFSAEMPDATLATLKIQPSEPRDSAVYFCASGFGGRWTEAFFGQGTRLTVV.

V is TRBV5-1 and J is TRBJ2-1; no reliable D call. The CDR3 runs 16 residues. Between the trimmed V and J ends, which lost 0 bases and 6 bases, there was a span of 16 bases. CDR1 SGHRS and CDR2 YFSETQ come from the germline V gene. This chain's CDR3 is CASSLASWVVTNEQFF. In DNA form, the CDR3 reads TGCGCCAGCAGCTTGGCCTCATGGGTAGTGACCAATGAGCAGTTCTTC. Full variable domain (rest looked up from reference TRBV5-1 and TRBJ2-1): KAGVTQTPRYLIKTRGQQVTLSCSPISGHRSVSWYQQTPGQGLQFLFEYFSETQRNKGNFPGRFSGRQFSNSRSEMNVSTLELGDSALYLCASSLASWVVTNEQFFGPGTRLTVL.

This sequence joins TRBV6-2 or TRBV6-3 and TRBJ2-5; possibly TRBD1 or TRBD2 for D (5 bases each). This CDR3 spans 14 amino acids. The V gene's germline CDR1 is MNHEY and CDR2 SVGEGT. V was shortened by 2 bases and J by 4 bases, with 11 bases between the two germline ends. CDR3 nucleotides: TGTGCCAGCAGTTACGAGGGGACGAGAGAGACCCAGTACTTC. Encoded protein: CASSYEGTRETQYF.

This clone was observed a few times. The J gene is TRBJ1-2, the V gene TRBV7-2, with no clear D. With 2 bases removed from V and 0 bases from J, the gap between germline ends came to 10 bases. This CDR3 is built from 15 residues. The V gene's germline CDR1 is SGHTA and CDR2 FQGNSA. The CDR3 is CASSLRGRANYGYTF. As DNA, the CDR3 is TGTGCCAGCAGCTTAAGAGGGAGGGCTAACTATGGCTACACCTTC.

The chain is built from TRBV18 and TRBJ2-5, with D perhaps TRBD1 (5 bases). V was pared by 2 bases and J by 6 bases, with 13 bases between. The CDR3 has 14 residues. Germline V gives CDR1 KGHSH, CDR2 LQKENI. The CDR3 sequence is CASSPGARQQTQYF. CDR3 coding DNA: TGTGCCAGCTCACCAGGGGCCCGACAACAGACCCAGTACTTC.

The chain couples TRBV9 to TRBJ1-1; D is ambiguous. The germline gives CDR1 SGDLS, CDR2 YYNGEE. The V end lost 0 bases, the J end lost 3 bases, and 6 bases lay between the germline ends. The CDR3 is made up of 13 amino acids. CDR3 in amino acids: CASSVASDTEAFF. The CDR3 DNA reads as TGTGCCAGCAGCGTAGCTTCAGACACTGAAGCTTTCTTT. The whole variable domain, remainder taken from reference TRBV9 and TRBJ1-1, is DSGVTQTPKHLITATGQRVTLRCSPRSGDLSVYWYQQSLDQGLQFLIQYYNGEERAKGNILERFSAQQFPDLHSELNLSSLELGDSALYFCASSVASDTEAFFGQGTRLTVV.

This chain connects TRBV7-8 to TRBJ2-1; D not resolved. This CDR3 has 17 amino acids. The V gene's germline CDR1 is SGHVS and CDR2 FQNEAQ. The V end lost 1 base, the J end lost 7 bases, and 20 bases lay between the germline ends. The CDR3 loop reads CASSLGVADLLTNEQFF. The CDR3 DNA follows: TGTGCCAGCAGCTTAGGAGTAGCTGACCTGCTTACGAATGAGCAGTTCTTC.

This sequence joins TRBV6-5 and TRBJ1-5; 8 positions match TRBD1. The CDR3 runs to 15 residues. V lost 2 bases and J lost 2; bases outside the gene matches: 2. The V gene's germline CDR1 is MNHEY and CDR2 SVGAGI. Written as DNA, the CDR3 is TGTGCCAGCAGTTACCCGACAGGGGGCAATCAGCCCCAGCATTTT. Amino acids: CASSYPTGGNQPQHF.

The V call is TRBV19, the J call TRBJ1-5; 7 nucleotides align to TRBD1. The germline V gene has CDR1 LNHDA and CDR2 SQIVND (reference sequence). The CDR3 has 15 amino acids. J lost 1 base, V lost 5 bases, and 5 bases had no gene match. The DNA for the CDR3 is TGTGCCAGTAGTGTAACGACAGGGAGCAATCAGCCCCAGCATTTT. Its translation: CASSVTTGSNQPQHF.

V and J are TRBV28 and TRBJ1-1; D gene uncertain. Trimming removed 3 bases from V and 0 bases from J, with 8 bases in between. The germline V gene encodes CDR1 MDHEN and CDR2 SYDVKM. The CDR3 is 14 amino acids. The CDR3, as DNA: TGTGCCAGCAGTTTTTTACTTATGAACACTGAAGCTTTCTTT. Its protein product is CASSFLLMNTEAFF. The entire variable domain, with the rest obtained from reference TRBV28 and TRBJ1-1, is as follows: DVKVTQSSRYLVKRTGEKVFLECVQDMDHENMFWYRQDPGLGLRLIYFSYDVKMKEKGDIPEGYSVSREKKERFSLILESASTNQTSMYLCASSFLLMNTEAFFGQGTRLTVV.

This rearrangement joins TRBV6-1 to TRBJ1-4; D gene uncertain. The V end lost 1 base, the J end lost 10 bases, and 7 bases lay between the germline ends. CDR1 is MNHNS, CDR2 SASEGT, per germline. CDR3 length: 12 amino acids. CDR3 residues: CASSEGVGKLFF. CDR3 in DNA: TGTGCCAGCAGTGAAGGGGTTGGAAAACTGTTTTTT.

The genes are TRBV4-1 and TRBJ2-1; D tentatively fits TRBD1 or TRBD2 (5 bases each). This CDR3 has 15 amino acids. Germline V gene lookup returns CDR1 MGHRA and CDR2 YSYEKL. V was clipped by 2 bases and J by 9 bases, with 17 bases between them. In DNA form, the CDR3 reads TGCGCCAGCAGCCAAATGAGGGACGTCTCGAGTGAGCAGTTCTTC. It codes for CASSQMRDVSSEQFF.

The V call is TRBV13, the J call TRBJ1-2; TRBD1 might be the D (6 bases). Germline assignment: CDR1 PRHDT and CDR2 FYEKMQ (reference sequence). The CDR3 has 17 amino acids. V was pared by 2 bases and J by 0 bases, with 16 bases between. DNA for the CDR3: TGTGCCAGCAGCTTAACGCAGGGGTTAGGAACTAACTATGGCTACACCTTC. Residues: CASSLTQGLGTNYGYTF.

This rearrangement joins TRBV3-1 (or the pseudogene TRBV3-2) to TRBJ2-3; D is ambiguous. V was shortened by 4 bases and J by 4 bases, with 9 bases between the two germline ends. Per the germline V gene, CDR1 is LGHDT and CDR2 is YNNKEL (reference sequence). CDR3 length: 13 amino acids. The CDR3 region is CASSLSGADTQYF. For the CDR3, the DNA is TGTGCCAGCAGCCTCTCAGGCGCAGATACGCAGTATTTT.

This sequence joins TRBV5-6 and TRBJ1-6; D not certain. Germline lookup yields CDR1 SGHDT and CDR2 YYEEEE. This CDR3 is 14 amino acids long. Deletions cut 2 bases from V and 5 bases from J, with 8 bases between. The CDR3 here is CASSFAVDNSPLHF. The CDR3 bases are TGTGCCAGCAGCTTTGCCGTGGATAATTCACCCCTCCACTTT.

V gene TRBV19 combines with J gene TRBJ1-4; tentatively, D is TRBD1 (5 bases). There are 13 residues in the CDR3. V gave up 5 bases and J gave up 8 bases, with 12 bases separating them. The V gene's germline CDR1 is LNHDA and CDR2 SQIVND (reference sequence). The CDR3 loop reads CASSSQGREKLFF. For the CDR3, the DNA is TGTGCCAGTAGTTCCCAGGGAAGGGAAAAACTGTTTTTT.

Concerning this clone itself: One junction end does not reproduce the germline sequence, and a read error may be involved. Other DNA sequences in the same sample also yield this CDR3. The V and J genes are TRBV5-6 and TRBJ1-3, with D perhaps matching TRBD1 (5 bases). Germline V gene sequence: CDR1 SGHDT, CDR2 YYEEEE. The CDR3 loop spans 12 amino acids. The CDR3 DNA reads as TGTGCCAGCAGCTTGAGGGGAAACACTATATATTTT. Amino acid sequence: CASSLRGNTIYF. Combining the CDR3 with reference TRBV5-6 and TRBJ1-3 gives the whole variable domain DAGVTQSPTHLIKTRGQQVTLRCSPKSGHDTVSWYQQALGQGPQFIFQYYEEEERQRGNFPDRFSGHQFPNYSSELNVNALLLGDSALYLCASSLRGNTIYFGEGSWLTVV.

This clone is a singleton in its sample. The chain combines TRBV5-6 with TRBJ1-3; no reliable D call. Germline V gives CDR1 SGHDT, CDR2 YYEEEE. The CDR3 is 16 residues long. Between the trimmed V and J ends, which lost 4 bases and 1 base, there was a span of 15 bases. CDR3 sequence: CASSTGPDLSGNTIYF. The DNA of the CDR3 is TGTGCCAGCAGCACTGGGCCCGACCTGTCTGGAAACACCATATATTTT. The full variable domain, completed using reference TRBV5-6 and TRBJ1-3, is DAGVTQSPTHLIKTRGQQVTLRCSPKSGHDTVSWYQQALGQGPQFIFQYYEEEERQRGNFPDRFSGHQFPNYSSELNVNALLLGDSALYLCASSTGPDLSGNTIYFGEGSWLTVV.

The chain has TRBV4-2 and TRBJ2-1; D gene uncertain. Germline V gene data show CDR1 as LGHNA and CDR2 as YNFKEQ. V was cut by 4 bases and J by 3 bases, with 7 bases left in between. The CDR3 runs 13 residues. Here the CDR3 reads CASSRPGYNEQFF. For the CDR3, the DNA is TGTGCCAGCAGCCGCCCGGGCTACAATGAGCAGTTCTTC.

V gene TRBV7-2 combines with J gene TRBJ1-1; 9 bases are shared with TRBD1. CDR3 length equals 15 residues. J lost 3 bases, V lost 4 bases, and 6 bases had no gene match. Germline CDR1 is SGHTA and CDR2 is FQGNSA. As DNA, the CDR3 is TGTGCCAGCAGCTCCCAACAGGGGGCGTACACTGAAGCTTTCTTT. This encodes CASSSQQGAYTEAFF. The whole variable domain, remainder taken from reference TRBV7-2 and TRBJ1-1, is GAGVSQSPSNKVTEKGKDVELRCDPISGHTALYWYRQSLGQGLEFLIYFQGNSAPDKSGLPSDRFSAERTGGSVSTLTIQRTQQEDSAVYLCASSSQQGAYTEAFFGQGTRLTVV.

The chain carries TRBV14 and TRBJ2-7, with 8 bases identical to TRBD1. Germline CDR1 reads SGHDN; CDR2 reads FVKESK. The CDR3 length is 16 residues. The V gene end was trimmed by 3 bases and the J gene end by 6 bases; junction bases not matched to a gene: 13. This CDR3 is CASSQWIGTGVTEQYF. The CDR3 DNA reads TGTGCCAGCAGCCAGTGGATAGGGACAGGAGTGACCGAGCAGTACTTC.

CDR3 in amino acids: CASSSLTGGVYGYTF. In nucleotides, the CDR3 is TGTGCCAGCAGCTCCTTAACAGGGGGCGTCTATGGCTACACCTTC. V usage is TRBV7-9 and J usage is TRBJ1-2; 9 bases are shared with TRBD1. CDR1 is SEHNR, CDR2 FQNEAQ, per germline (reference sequence). V was clipped by 4 bases and J by 4 bases; unmatched bases: 7. The length of the CDR3 is 15 residues.

The chain couples TRBV5-8 to TRBJ2-2; tentatively, D is TRBD1 (5 bases). Trimming took off 4 bases at V and 4 bases at J, with 14 bases between the two ends. Germline-derived CDR1 and CDR2 are SGHTS and YDEGEE. CDR3 length: 15 residues. CDR3 bases: TGTGCCAGCAGCCGACAGACCCAGATCACCGGGGAGCTGTTTTTT. It yields the protein CASSRQTQITGELFF.

This chain uses TRBV3-1 (or the pseudogene TRBV3-2) with TRBJ1-5; D perhaps matches TRBD1 (6 bases). CDR1 LGHDT and CDR2 YNNKEL come from the germline V gene (reference sequence). CDR3 length equals 13 residues. Trimming shortened V by 0 bases and J by 9 bases, and 9 bases separated the two germline ends. The chain's CDR3 is CASSQDRGGPQHF. The DNA of the CDR3 is TGTGCCAGCAGCCAAGACAGGGGTGGGCCCCAGCATTTT.